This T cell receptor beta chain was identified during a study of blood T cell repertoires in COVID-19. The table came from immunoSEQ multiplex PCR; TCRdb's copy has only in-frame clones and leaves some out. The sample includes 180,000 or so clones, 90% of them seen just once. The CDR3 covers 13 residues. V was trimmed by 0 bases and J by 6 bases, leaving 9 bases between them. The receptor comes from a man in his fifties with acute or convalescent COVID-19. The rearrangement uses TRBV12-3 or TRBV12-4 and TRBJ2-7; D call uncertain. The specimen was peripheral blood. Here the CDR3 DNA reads TGTGCCAGCAGTTTAGCAACCCCCAGCGAGCAGTACTTC. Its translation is CASSLATPSEQYF.